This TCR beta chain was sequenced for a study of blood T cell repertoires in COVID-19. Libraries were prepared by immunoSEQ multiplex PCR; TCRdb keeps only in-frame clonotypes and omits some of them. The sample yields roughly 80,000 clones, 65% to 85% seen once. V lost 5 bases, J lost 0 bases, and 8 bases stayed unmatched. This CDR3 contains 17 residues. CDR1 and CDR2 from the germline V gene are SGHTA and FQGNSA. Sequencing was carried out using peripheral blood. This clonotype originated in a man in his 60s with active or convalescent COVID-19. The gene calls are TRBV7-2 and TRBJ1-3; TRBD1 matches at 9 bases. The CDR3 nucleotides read TGTGCCAGCAGCCTACAACAGGGGGCCTACTCTGGAAACACCATATATTTT. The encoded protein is CASSLQQGAYSGNTIYF.